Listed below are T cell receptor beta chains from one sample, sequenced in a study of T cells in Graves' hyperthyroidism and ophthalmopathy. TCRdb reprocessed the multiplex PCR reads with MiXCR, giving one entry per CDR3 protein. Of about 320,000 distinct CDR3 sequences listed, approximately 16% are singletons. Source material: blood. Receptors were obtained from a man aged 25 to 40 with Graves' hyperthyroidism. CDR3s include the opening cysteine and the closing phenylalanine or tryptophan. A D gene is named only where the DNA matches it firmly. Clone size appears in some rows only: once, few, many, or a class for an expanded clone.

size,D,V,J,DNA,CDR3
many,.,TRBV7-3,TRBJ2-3,TGTGCCAGCAGCTTAAGGGGGGCTGGCGGGAGAGCAGATACGCAGTATTTT,CASSLRGAGGRADTQYF
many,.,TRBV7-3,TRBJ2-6,TGTGCCAGCAGCTTAGGGCACTCTGGGGCCAACGTCCTGACTTTC,CASSLGHSGANVLTF
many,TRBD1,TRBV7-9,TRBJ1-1,TGTGCCAGCAGCTTGTGGACAGGAGGATTGAACACTGAAGCTTTCTTT,CASSLWTGGLNTEAFF
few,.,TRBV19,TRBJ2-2,TGTGCCAGTTCCGGGACCAACACCGGGGAGCTGTTTTTT,CASSGTNTGELFF
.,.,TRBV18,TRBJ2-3,TGTGCCAGCTCACCTCCAAGCGGCACAGATACGCAGTATTTT,CASSPPSGTDTQYF
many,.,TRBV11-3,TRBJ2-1,TGTGCCAGCAGCTTAGCTCGGGGCCTCGGCTCCTACAATGAGCAGTTCTTC,CASSLARGLGSYNEQFF
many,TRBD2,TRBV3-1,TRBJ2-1,TGTGCCAGCAGTCAGGGAGCGGGAGGGCCCATGGATGAGCAGTTCTTC,CASSQGAGGPMDEQFF
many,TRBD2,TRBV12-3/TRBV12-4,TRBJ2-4,TGTGCCAGCAGTGTTAGCGGGAGCCAAAACATTCAGTACTTC,CASSVSGSQNIQYF
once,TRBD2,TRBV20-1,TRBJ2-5,TGCAGTGCTAGATCTTGGGGGAGGGTGGGGGAGACCCAGTACTTC,CSARSWGRVGETQYF
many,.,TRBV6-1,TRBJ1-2,TGTGCCAGCAGCTATACCTTTTCAGGGGACTATGGCTACACCTTC,CASSYTFSGDYGYTF
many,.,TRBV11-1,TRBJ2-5,TGTGCCAGCAGCATTATAAAACAGGGTTTTGCAACAGAGACCCAGTACTTC,CASSIIKQGFATETQYF
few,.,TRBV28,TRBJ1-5,TGTGCCGGCAGTCCGCCCCAGGGACTGATTGGGCCATCGCCCCAGCATTTT,CAGSPPQGLIGPSPQHF
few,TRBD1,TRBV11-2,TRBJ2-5,TGTGCCAGCAGCATTAGGACAGGCACTTCCCAAGAGACCCAGTACTTC,CASSIRTGTSQETQYF
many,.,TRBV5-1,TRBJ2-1,TGCGCCAGCAGCTTGGTGGGGACCTCGTTGGATGAGCAGTTCTTC,CASSLVGTSLDEQFF
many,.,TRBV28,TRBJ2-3,TGTGCCAGCAGTTTGACTATCGCTGATACGCAGTATTTT,CASSLTIADTQYF
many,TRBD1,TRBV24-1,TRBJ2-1,TGTGCCACCAGTGAGCGCGCCGGGACAGGGCCTTCCTACAATGAGCAGTTCTTC,CATSERAGTGPSYNEQFF
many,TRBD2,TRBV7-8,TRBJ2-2,TGTGCCAGCAGCTCAGGACTAGCGGTGAACACCGGGGAGCTGTTTTTT,CASSSGLAVNTGELFF
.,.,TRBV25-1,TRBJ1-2,TGTGCCAGCAGTAAGACAGGAAAGGACTATGGCTACACCTTC,CASSKTGKDYGYTF
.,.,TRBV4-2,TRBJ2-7,TGTGCCAGCAGCCAAGAGCAGGCGTCTAGCCTTGCCTACGAGCAGTACTTC,CASSQEQASSLAYEQYF
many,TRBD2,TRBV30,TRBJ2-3,TGTGCCTGGAGAGGACTAGCGGCAACAGATACGCAGTATTTT,CAWRGLAATDTQYF
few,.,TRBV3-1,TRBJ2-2,TGTGCCAGCAGCCGCCCCCGCCGTGACACCGGGGAGCTGTTTTTT,CASSRPRRDTGELFF
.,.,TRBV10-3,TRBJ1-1,TGTGCCATCAGCTCGACAGGCGGGCGAAGAGGGGGCACTGAAGCTTTCTTT,CAISSTGGRRGGTEAFF
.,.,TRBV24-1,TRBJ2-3,TGTGCCACCAGTGATTATCTTGGGCGGGAAGACACAGATACGCAGTATTTT,CATSDYLGREDTDTQYF
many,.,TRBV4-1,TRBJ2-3,TGCGCCAGCAGCCAAGAATCTCGACCTAGCACAGATACGCAGTATTTT,CASSQESRPSTDTQYF
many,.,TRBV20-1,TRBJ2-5,TGCAGTGCCCCCATGGAGACCCAGTACTTC,CSAPMETQYF
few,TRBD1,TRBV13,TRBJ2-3,TGTGCCAGCAGCGTAGACAGGGTGTTTGGCGCAGATACGCAGTATTTT,CASSVDRVFGADTQYF
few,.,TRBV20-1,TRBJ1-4,TGCAGTGCTACCCCCTATGAAAAACTGTTTTTT,CSATPYEKLFF
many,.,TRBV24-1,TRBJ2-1,TGTGCCACCAGTGATTTGCGGGAGATACCCTACAATGAGCAGTTCTTC,CATSDLREIPYNEQFF
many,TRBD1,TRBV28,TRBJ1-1,TGTGCCAGCAGTTCCGGGACAGGGCACACTGAAGCTTTCTTT,CASSSGTGHTEAFF
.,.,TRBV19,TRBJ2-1,TGTGCCAGTACGTTCGGACCGGGACGCAGGGCACACAATGAGCAGTTCTTC,CASTFGPGRRAHNEQFF
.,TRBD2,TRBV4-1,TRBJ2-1,TGCGCCAGCAGCCAAGGGTCTAGCGGGAGATATGAGCAGTTCTTC,CASSQGSSGRYEQFF
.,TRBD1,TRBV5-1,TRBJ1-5,TGCGCCAGCAGCTTGGATGGACAGGGGGCACAGCCCCAGCATTTT,CASSLDGQGAQPQHF
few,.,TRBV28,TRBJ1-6,TGTGCCAGCAGCCCCGGGGGGCAGGGTGTAAATTCACCCCTCCACTTT,CASSPGGQGVNSPLHF
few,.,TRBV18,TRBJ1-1,TGTGCCAGCTCAGTGGGACCAGAGGGTGAAGCTTTCTTT,CASSVGPEGEAFF
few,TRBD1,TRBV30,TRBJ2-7,TGTGCCTGGAGTGTAATGGTGTGGGACAGTTCCTACGAGCAGTACTTC,CAWSVMVWDSSYEQYF
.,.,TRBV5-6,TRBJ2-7,TGTGCCAGCAGCCCCATACAGGCCGGACCCTACGAGCAGTACTTC,CASSPIQAGPYEQYF
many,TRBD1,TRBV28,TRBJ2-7,TGTGCCAGCAGTTTCCCGGGACAGACCTACGAGCAGTACTTC,CASSFPGQTYEQYF
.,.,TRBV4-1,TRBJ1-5,TGCGCCAGCAGCCAGGGGGCGGCCAATCAGCCCCAGCATTTT,CASSQGAANQPQHF
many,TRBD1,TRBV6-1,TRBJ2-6,TGTGCCAGCAGCCGGGACAGACCATCTGGGGCCAACGTCCTGACTTTC,CASSRDRPSGANVLTF
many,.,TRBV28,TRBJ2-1,TGTGCCAGCAGTTTGTTGTTACTAGTCAAGAATGAGCAGTTCTTC,CASSLLLLVKNEQFF
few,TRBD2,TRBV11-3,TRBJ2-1,TGTGCCAGCAGCCGCCTAGCGGGACCCTACAATGAGCAGTTCTTC,CASSRLAGPYNEQFF
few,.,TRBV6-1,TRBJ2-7,TGTGCCAGCAGACCGGGGAGCGGGCATACCAGCGAGCAGTACTTC,CASRPGSGHTSEQYF
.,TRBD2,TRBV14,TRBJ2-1,TGTGCCAGCAGACTAACAGGGCAACTAGCGGGAAGCGGTGCCTACAATGAGCAGTTCTTC,CASRLTGQLAGSGAYNEQFF
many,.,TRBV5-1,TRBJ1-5,TGCGCCAGCAGCTCGTTTCCTGATCAGCCCCAGCATTTT,CASSSFPDQPQHF
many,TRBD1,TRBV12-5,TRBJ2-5,TGTGCTAGTGGTTTGGGGACAGGTTACGGCGGAGAGACCCAGTACTTC,CASGLGTGYGGETQYF
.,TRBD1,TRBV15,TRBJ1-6,TGTGCCACCAGCAGAGACGCAGGGGGTAGTTCACCCCTCCACTTT,CATSRDAGGSSPLHF
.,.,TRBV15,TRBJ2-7,TGTGCCACCAGCAGAGTCTCGACCTTGCGCTCCTACGAGCAGTACTTC,CATSRVSTLRSYEQYF
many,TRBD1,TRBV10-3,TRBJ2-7,TGTGCCATCAGCCGGGACAGCTCCTACGAGCAGTACTTC,CAISRDSSYEQYF
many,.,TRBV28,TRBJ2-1,TGTGCCAGCAGCGTTAGGGGACTTTGGGTGGGGCAGTTCTTC,CASSVRGLWVGQFF
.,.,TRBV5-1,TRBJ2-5,TGCGCCAGCAGCTTCCAGGCAGGACAAGAGACCCAGTACTTC,CASSFQAGQETQYF
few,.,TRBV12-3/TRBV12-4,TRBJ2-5,TGTGCCAGCAGCAAGGGGGTAAGGGAGACCCAGTACTTC,CASSKGVRETQYF
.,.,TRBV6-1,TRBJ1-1,TGTGCCAGCCTCAAGGGCACCGGGCTGGAGACATTTTATGAAGCTTTCTTT,CASLKGTGLETFYEAFF
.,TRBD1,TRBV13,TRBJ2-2,TGTGCCAGCAGCTTGACAGTACAGGGGGCGGGCACCGGGGAGCTGTTTTTT,CASSLTVQGAGTGELFF
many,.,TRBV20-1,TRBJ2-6,TGCAGTGCTTTCCTTTCTGGGGCCAACGTCCTGACTTTC,CSAFLSGANVLTF
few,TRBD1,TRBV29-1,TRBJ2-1,TGCAGCGTTGGGGACAGGGGCGATGAGCAGTTCTTC,CSVGDRGDEQFF
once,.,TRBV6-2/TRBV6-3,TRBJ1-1,TGTGCCAGCAGTTACAGGGATAGCACTGAAGCTTTCTTT,CASSYRDSTEAFF
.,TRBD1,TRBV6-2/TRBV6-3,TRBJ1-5,TGTGCCAGCACCAGGACAGGTTTGCGGCCCCAGCATTTT,CASTRTGLRPQHF